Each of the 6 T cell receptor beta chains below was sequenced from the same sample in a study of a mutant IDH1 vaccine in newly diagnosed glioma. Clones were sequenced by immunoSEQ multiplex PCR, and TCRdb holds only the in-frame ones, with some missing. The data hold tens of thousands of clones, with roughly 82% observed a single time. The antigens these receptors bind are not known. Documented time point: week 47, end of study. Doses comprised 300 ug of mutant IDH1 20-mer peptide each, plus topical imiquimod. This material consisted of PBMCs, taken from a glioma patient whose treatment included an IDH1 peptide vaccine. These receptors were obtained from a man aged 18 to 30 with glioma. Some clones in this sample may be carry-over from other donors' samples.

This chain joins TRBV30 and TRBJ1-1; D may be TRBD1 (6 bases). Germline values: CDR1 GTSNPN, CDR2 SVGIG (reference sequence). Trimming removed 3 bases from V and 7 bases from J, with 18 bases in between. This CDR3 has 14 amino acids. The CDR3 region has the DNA TGTGCCTGGAGGACCAGAGGGGGAAGTGGTGAAGCTTTCTTT. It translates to CAWRTRGGSGEAFF.

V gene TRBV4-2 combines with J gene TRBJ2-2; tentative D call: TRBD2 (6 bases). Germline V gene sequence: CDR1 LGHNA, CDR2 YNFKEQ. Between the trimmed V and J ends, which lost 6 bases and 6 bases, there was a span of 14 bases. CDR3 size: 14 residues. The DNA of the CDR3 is TGTGCCAGCAGACCCGAACGACTAGCCGGGGAGCTGTTTTTT. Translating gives CASRPERLAGELFF.

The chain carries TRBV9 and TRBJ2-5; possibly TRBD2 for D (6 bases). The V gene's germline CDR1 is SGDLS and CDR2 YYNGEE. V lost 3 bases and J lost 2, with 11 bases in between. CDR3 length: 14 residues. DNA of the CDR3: TGTGCCAGCAGCGCCTCGGGACTGCAAGAGACCCAGTACTTC. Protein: CASSASGLQETQYF.

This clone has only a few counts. Written as DNA, the CDR3 is TGTGCCACCAGATCCAGGGGTAATGAAAAACTGTTTTTT. Its translation is CATRSRGNEKLFF. The J gene is TRBJ1-4, the V gene TRBV15; the D gene is possibly TRBD1 (6 bases). The ends were cut back, 6 bases at V and 4 bases at J, with 9 bases in the middle. Germline V lookup: CDR1 LNHNV, CDR2 YYDKDF (reference sequence). This CDR3 has 13 residues.

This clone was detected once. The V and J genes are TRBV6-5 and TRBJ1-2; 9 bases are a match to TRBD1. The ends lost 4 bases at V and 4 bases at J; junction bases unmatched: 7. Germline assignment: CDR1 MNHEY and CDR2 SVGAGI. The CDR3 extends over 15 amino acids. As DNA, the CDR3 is TGTGCCAGCAGTTCTGACAGGGGGGCCGTCTATGGCTACACCTTC. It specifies CASSSDRGAVYGYTF.

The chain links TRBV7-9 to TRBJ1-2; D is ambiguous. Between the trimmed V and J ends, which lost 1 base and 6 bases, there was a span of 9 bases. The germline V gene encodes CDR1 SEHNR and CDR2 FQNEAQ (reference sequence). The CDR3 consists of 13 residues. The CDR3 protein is CASSLVGQNGYTF. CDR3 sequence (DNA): TGTGCCAGCAGCTTAGTAGGGCAGAATGGCTACACCTTC. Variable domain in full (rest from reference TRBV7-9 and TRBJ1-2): DTGVSQNPRHKITKRGQNVTFRCDPISEHNRLYWYRQTLGQGPEFLTYFQNEAQLEKSRLLSDRFSAERPKGSFSTLEIQRTEQGDSAMYLCASSLVGQNGYTFGSGTRLTVV.